Reported below is one T cell receptor (beta chain). The data originate from a study of T cells in localized non-small cell lung cancer. Germline assignment: CDR1 SGHNT and CDR2 YYREEE (reference sequence). V dropped 4 bases and J dropped 5; count of bases not matched to a gene: 14. The CDR3 consists of 16 residues. The table came from immunoSEQ multiplex PCR; TCRdb's copy has only in-frame clones and leaves some out. The sample yields about 30,000 clones, around 94% seen once. The sequence derives from a woman aged 35 to 70 with stage I lung adenocarcinoma. The sequenced sample was peripheral blood, obtained before any cancer treatment. This chain links TRBV5-4 with TRBJ1-2, with 7 positions matching TRBD1. CDR3 sequence: CASSPPTDRAQYGYTF. The CDR3 DNA follows: TGTGCCAGCAGCCCGCCAACCGACAGGGCCCAGTATGGCTACACCTTC.